This paragraph covers one T cell receptor (beta chain) sequence. Its recognized antigen is unknown. No much larger clone is present one base from it, and per-base qualities are unavailable. Spanning cysteine to phenylalanine, the CDR3 consists of 15 amino acids. Just the 45-base CDR3 DNA is kept, in frame starting at base 1. Ends trimmed: V by 5 bases, J by 3 bases; bases unmatched to a gene: 5. Looking up the germline V gene (reference sequence) yields CDR1 GTSNPN and CDR2 SVGIG. The library was made by the immunoSEQ multiplex PCR assay. TCRdb holds this immuneACCESS table with in-frame rearrangements only. Some clones are missing; in checked studies, unresolved V genes explain under half, and the rest has no known cause. For this sample the table gives 150,000 to 190,000 clones, of which nearly 95% were detected only once. 2% to 2.5% of the sample rests with the top ten. The data belong to a study of control samples from healthy donors and cancer patients (dated by TCRdb to 2018 to 2020).

Specimen: blood. The sequence was collected from a man aged 45-60 years in good health. Recombination linked TRBV30 to TRBJ2-3, with TRBD2 identical over 13 junction bases. DNA sequence: TGTGCCTGGGACGAGGGACTAGCGGGGACAGATACGCAGTATTTT. It translates as CAWDEGLAGTDTQYF.